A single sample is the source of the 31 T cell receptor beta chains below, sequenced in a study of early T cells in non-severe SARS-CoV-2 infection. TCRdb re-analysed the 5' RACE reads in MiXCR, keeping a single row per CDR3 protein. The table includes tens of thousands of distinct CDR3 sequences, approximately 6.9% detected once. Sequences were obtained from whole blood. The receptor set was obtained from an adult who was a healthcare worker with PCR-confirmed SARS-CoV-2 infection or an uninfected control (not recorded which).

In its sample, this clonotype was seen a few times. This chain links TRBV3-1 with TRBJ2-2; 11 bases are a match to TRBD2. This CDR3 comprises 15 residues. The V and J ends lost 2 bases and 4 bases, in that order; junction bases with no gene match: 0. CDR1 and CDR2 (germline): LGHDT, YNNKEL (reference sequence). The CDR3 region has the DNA TGTGCCAGCAGCCAAACTAGCGGGAGCACCGGGGAGCTGTTTTTT. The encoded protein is CASSQTSGSTGELFF.

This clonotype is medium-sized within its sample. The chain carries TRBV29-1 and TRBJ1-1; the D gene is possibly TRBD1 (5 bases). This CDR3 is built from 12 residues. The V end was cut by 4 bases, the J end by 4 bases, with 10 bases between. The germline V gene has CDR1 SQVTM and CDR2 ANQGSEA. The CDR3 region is CSVAAGTTEAFF. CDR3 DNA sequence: TGCAGCGTTGCGGCAGGGACCACTGAAGCTTTCTTT.

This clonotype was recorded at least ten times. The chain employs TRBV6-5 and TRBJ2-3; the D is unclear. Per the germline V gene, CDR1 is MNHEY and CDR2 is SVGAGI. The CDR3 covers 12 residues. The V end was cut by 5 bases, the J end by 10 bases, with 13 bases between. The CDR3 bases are TGTGCCAGCAGTAGAGAGAAACGGGCGCAGTATTTT. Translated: CASSREKRAQYF.

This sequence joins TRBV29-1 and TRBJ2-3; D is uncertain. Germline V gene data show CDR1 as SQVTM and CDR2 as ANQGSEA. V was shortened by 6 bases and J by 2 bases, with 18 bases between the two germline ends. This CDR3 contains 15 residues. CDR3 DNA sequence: TGCAGCGTGAGCCTGGTTTCAGGTTACACAGATACGCAGTATTTT. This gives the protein CSVSLVSGYTDTQYF.

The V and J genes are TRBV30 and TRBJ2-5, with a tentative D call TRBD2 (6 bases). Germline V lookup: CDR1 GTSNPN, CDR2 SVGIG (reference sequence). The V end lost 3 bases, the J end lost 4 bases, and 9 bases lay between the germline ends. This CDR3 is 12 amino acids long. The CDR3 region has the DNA TGTGCCTGGAGCGCGCGGGGAGAGACCCAGTACTTC. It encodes CAWSARGETQYF.

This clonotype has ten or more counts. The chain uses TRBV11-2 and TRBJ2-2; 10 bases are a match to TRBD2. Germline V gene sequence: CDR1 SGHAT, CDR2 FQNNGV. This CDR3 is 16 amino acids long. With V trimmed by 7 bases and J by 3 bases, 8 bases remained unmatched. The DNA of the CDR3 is TGTGCCAGCACCCTTGGGCTAGCGGGAGACACCGGGGAGCTGTTTTTT. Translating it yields CASTLGLAGDTGELFF. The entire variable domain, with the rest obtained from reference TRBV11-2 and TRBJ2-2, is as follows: EAGVAQSPRYKIIEKRQSVAFWCNPISGHATLYWYQQILGQGPKLLIQFQNNGVVDDSQLPKDRFSAERLKGVDSTLKIQPAKLEDSAVYLCASTLGLAGDTGELFFGEGSRLTVL.

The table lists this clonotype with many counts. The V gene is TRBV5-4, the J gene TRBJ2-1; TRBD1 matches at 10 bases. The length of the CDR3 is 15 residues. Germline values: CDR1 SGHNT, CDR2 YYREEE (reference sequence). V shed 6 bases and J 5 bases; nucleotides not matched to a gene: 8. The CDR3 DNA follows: TGTGCCAGCATATTCTCGGGACAGGGGAACAATGAGCAGTTCTTC. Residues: CASIFSGQGNNEQFF. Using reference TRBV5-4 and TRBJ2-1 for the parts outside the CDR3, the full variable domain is ETGVTQSPTHLIKTRGQQVTLRCSSQSGHNTVSWYQQALGQGPQFIFQYYREEENGRGNFPPRFSGLQFPNYSSELNVNALELDDSALYLCASIFSGQGNNEQFFGPGTRLTVL.

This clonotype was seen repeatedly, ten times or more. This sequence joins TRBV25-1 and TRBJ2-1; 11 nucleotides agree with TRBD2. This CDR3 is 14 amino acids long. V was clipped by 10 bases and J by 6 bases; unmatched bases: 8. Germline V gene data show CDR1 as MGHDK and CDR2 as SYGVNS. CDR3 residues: CATLLAGALNEQFF. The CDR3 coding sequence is TGTGCCACCCTACTAGCGGGAGCCCTCAATGAGCAGTTCTTC.

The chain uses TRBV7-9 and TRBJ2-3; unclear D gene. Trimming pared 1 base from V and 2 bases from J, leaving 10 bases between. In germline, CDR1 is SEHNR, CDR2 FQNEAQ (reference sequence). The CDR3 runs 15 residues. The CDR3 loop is CASSLETDNTDTQYF. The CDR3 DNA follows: TGTGCCAGCAGCTTAGAGACTGACAACACAGATACGCAGTATTTT.

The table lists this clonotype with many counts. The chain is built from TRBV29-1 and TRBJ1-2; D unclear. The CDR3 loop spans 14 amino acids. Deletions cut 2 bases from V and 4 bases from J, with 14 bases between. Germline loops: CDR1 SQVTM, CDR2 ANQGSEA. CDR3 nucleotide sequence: TGCAGCGTTGAAATATTGACGGGAGGCTATGGCTACACCTTC. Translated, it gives CSVEILTGGYGYTF.

The CDR3 bases are TGTGCCAGCAGCCAACGGGACAGAAATGAAAAACTGTTTTTT. Its protein product is CASSQRDRNEKLFF. J is TRBJ1-4 and V is TRBV3-1, with 7 bases fitting TRBD1. This CDR3 contains 14 residues. Germline V lookup: CDR1 LGHDT, CDR2 YNNKEL (reference sequence). Unmatched junction bases numbered 2, after V lost 2 bases and J lost 5 bases.

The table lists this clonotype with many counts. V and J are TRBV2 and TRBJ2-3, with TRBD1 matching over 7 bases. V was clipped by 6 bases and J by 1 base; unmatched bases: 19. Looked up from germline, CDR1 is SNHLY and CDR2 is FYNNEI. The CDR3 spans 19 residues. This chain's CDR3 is CASRFTPGTVRSGTDTQYF. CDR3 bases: TGTGCCAGCAGGTTTACCCCCGGGACAGTAAGATCGGGCACAGATACGCAGTATTTT.

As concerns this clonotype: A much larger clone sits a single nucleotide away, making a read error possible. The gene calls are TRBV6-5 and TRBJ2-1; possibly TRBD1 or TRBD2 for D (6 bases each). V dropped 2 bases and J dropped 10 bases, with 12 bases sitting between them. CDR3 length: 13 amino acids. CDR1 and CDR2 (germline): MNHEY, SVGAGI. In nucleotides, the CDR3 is TGTGCCAGCAGTTACGGGGGGCAGGGGGAGCAGTTCTTC. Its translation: CASSYGGQGEQFF.

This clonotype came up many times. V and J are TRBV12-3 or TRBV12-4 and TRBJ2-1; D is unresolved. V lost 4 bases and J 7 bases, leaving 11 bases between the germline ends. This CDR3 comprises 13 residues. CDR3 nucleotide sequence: TGTGCCAGCAGTTCCCCTGAGCGTAATGAGCAGTTCTTC. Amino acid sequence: CASSSPERNEQFF.

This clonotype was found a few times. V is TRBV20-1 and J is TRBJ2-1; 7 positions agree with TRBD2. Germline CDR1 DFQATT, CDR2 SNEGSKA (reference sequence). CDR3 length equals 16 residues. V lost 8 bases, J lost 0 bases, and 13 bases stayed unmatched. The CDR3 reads CSPQTREGSSYNEQFF. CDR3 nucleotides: TGCAGTCCCCAGACCAGGGAGGGAAGCTCCTACAATGAGCAGTTCTTC.

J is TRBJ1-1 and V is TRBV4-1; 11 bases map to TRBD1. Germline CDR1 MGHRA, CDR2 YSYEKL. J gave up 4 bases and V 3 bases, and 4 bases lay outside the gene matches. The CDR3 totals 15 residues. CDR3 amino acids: CASSHSGTGGTEAFF. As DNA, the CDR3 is TGCGCCAGCAGCCATTCCGGGACAGGGGGCACTGAAGCTTTCTTT.

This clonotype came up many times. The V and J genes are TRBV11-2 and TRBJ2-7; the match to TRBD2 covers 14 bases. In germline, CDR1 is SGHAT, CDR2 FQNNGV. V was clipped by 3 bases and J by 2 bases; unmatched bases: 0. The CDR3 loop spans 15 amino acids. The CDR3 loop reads CASSLGLAGAYEQYF. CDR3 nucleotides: TGTGCCAGCAGCTTGGGACTAGCGGGGGCCTACGAGCAGTACTTC. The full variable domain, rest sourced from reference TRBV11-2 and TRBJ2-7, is EAGVAQSPRYKIIEKRQSVAFWCNPISGHATLYWYQQILGQGPKLLIQFQNNGVVDDSQLPKDRFSAERLKGVDSTLKIQPAKLEDSAVYLCASSLGLAGAYEQYFGPGTRLTVT.

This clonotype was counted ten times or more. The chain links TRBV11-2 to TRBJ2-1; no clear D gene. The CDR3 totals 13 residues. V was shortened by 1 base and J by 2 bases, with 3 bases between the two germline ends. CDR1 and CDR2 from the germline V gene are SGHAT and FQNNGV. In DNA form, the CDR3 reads TGTGCCAGCAGCTTAGCGCCCTACAATGAGCAGTTCTTC. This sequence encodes CASSLAPYNEQFF.

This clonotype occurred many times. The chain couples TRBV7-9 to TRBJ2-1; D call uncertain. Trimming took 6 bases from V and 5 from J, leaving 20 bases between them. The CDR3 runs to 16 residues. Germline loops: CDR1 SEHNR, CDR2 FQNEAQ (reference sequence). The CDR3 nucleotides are TGTGCCAGCAGTCAATCCTCTCCCGAGTGGAACAATGAGCAGTTCTTC. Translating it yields CASSQSSPEWNNEQFF.

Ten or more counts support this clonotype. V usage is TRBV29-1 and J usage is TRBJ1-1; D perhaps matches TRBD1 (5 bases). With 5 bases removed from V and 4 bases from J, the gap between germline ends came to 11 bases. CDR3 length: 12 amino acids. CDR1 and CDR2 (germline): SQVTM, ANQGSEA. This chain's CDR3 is CSVLGGGTEAFF. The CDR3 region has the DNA TGCAGCGTTTTAGGCGGGGGCACTGAAGCTTTCTTT.

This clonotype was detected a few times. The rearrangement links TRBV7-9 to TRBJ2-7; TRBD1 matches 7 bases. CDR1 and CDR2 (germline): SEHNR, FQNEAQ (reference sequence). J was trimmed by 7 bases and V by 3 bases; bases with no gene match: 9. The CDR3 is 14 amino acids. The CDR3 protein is CASSFRTGRGEQYF. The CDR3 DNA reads TGTGCCAGCAGCTTCCGGACAGGAAGGGGAGAGCAGTACTTC. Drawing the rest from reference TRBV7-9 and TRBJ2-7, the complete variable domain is DTGVSQNPRHKITKRGQNVTFRCDPISEHNRLYWYRQTLGQGPEFLTYFQNEAQLEKSRLLSDRFSAERPKGSFSTLEIQRTEQGDSAMYLCASSFRTGRGEQYFGPGTRLTVT.

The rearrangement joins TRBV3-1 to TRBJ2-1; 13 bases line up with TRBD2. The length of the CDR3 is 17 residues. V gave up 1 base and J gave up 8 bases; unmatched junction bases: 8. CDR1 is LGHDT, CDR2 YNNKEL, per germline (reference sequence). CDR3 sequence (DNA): TGTGCCAGCAGCCAAGCTCCCGGGACTAGCGGGACTGATGAGCAGTTCTTC. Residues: CASSQAPGTSGTDEQFF.

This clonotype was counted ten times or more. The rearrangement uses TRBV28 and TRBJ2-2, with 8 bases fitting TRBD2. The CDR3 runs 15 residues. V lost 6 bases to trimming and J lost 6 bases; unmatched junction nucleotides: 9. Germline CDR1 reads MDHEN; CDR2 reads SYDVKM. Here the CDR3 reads CASRGGLVTPGELFF. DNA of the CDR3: TGTGCCAGCAGAGGGGGACTAGTTACCCCCGGGGAGCTGTTTTTT.

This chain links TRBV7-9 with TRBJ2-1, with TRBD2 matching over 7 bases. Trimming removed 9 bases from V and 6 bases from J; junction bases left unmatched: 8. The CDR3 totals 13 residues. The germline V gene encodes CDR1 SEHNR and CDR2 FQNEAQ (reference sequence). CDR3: CAREGGGSNEQFF. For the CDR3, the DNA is TGTGCCAGGGAGGGCGGCGGGAGCAATGAGCAGTTCTTC.

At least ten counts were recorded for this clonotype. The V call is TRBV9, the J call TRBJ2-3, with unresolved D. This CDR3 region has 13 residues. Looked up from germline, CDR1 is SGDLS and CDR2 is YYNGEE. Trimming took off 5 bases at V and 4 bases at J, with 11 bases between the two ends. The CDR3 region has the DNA TGTGCCAGCAGGGCCAGTTCTCCAGATACGCAGTATTTT. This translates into CASRASSPDTQYF.

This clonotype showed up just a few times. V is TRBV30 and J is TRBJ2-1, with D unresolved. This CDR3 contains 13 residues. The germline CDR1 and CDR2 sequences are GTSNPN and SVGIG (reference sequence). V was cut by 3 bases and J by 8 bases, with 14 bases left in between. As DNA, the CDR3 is TGTGCCTGGAGATTGGCTTTCGCGGATGAGCAGTTCTTC. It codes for CAWRLAFADEQFF.

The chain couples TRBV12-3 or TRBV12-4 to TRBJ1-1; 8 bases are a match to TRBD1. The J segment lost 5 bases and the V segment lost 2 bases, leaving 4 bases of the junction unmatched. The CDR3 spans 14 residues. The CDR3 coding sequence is TGTGCCAGCAGTTTAACAGGGGGAGGTACTGAAGCTTTCTTT. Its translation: CASSLTGGGTEAFF.

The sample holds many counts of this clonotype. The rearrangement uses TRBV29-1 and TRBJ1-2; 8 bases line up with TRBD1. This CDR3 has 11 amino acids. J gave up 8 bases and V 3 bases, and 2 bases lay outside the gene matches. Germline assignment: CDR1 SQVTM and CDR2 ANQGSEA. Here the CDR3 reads CSVDRGRGYTF. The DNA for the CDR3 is TGCAGCGTTGACAGGGGGCGCGGCTACACCTTC.

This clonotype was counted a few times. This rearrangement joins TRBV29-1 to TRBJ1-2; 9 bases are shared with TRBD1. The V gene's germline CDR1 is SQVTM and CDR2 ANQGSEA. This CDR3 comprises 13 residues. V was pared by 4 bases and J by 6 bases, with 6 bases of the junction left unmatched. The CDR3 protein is CSVAPRTGDGYTF. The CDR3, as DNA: TGCAGCGTTGCCCCGAGGACAGGGGATGGCTACACCTTC.

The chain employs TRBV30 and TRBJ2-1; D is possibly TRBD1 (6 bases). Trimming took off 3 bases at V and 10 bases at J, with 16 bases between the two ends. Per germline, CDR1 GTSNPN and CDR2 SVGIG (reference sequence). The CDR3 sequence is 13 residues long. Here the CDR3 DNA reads TGTGCCTGGAGCAATTCAGTCGGGACAGAGCAGTTCTTC. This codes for CAWSNSVGTEQFF.

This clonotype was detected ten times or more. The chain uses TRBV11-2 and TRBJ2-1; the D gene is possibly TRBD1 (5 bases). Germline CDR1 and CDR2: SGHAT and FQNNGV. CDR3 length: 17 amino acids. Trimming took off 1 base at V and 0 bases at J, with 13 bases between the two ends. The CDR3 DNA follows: TGTGCCAGCAGCTTAGGGGGCGCGCGGTCCTCCTACAATGAGCAGTTCTTC. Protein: CASSLGGARSSYNEQFF.